These 2 T cell receptor beta chains came from one sample sequenced in a study of regulatory T cells in long-lasting Graves disease. Specified time point: persistent/refractory GD, antithyroid drugs over 5 years with positive TRAb. The authors made the TCR library using RNA they extracted from PBMCs. Combining iRepertoire HTBI primers with Arm-PCR of CDR3 regions, the authors built TCR beta libraries. A single record per CDR3 protein comes from TCRdb applying MiXCR to the multiplex PCR reads. This table has approximately 400,000 distinct CDR3 sequences, 20% to 25% appearing once. Sequencing used peripheral blood mononuclear cells (PBMCs), obtained when the disease was refractory, from a patient treated with antithyroid drugs. All receptors come from a woman between 40 and 50 years old with Graves disease.

The chain has TRBV7-9 and TRBJ1-4; the match to TRBD1 covers 8 bases. The V gene end was trimmed by 4 bases and the J gene end by 6 bases; junction bases not matched to a gene: 10. Germline CDR1 reads SEHNR; CDR2 reads FQNEAQ (reference sequence). The CDR3 sequence is 16 residues long. Here the CDR3 reads CASSSTRQDRDEKLFF. DNA of the CDR3: TGTGCCAGCAGCTCTACTCGCCAGGACAGGGATGAAAAACTGTTTTTT.

This clonotype has ten or more counts. The V and J genes are TRBV12-3 or TRBV12-4 and TRBJ2-7; either TRBD1 or TRBD2 may fit D (5 bases each). The CDR3 contains 16 residues. V dropped 5 bases and J dropped 6 bases, with 23 bases sitting between them. The CDR3 protein is CASSRVTRDPRGEQYF. CDR3 DNA: TGTGCCAGCAGTAGAGTAACCCGGGACCCCCGGGGCGAGCAGTACTTC.